One and the same sample provided the 16 T cell receptor beta chains below, sequenced in a study of T cell changes during pregnancy in multiple sclerosis (dated by TCRdb to the late 2010s). Library generation was performed with the immunoSEQ multiplex PCR assay. This is the immuneACCESS table as TCRdb keeps it, with only in-frame sequences that have V and J called. A part of the clones is gone; compared with another copy, unresolved V genes explain less than half, and the rest is unexplained. The sample includes fewer than 80,000 clones, with approximately 92% observed a single time. Roughly 2% of the sample comes from the top ten. This specimen consisted of peripheral blood, obtained in the third trimester of pregnancy. The receptors here all came from a female donor in good health, enrolled as a control in a pregnancy study.

The rearrangement links TRBV28 to TRBJ2-2, with 7 positions matching TRBD1. V lost 4 bases, J lost 1 base, and 9 bases stayed unmatched. The CDR3 consists of 17 residues. Germline CDR1 is MDHEN and CDR2 is SYDVKM. The CDR3 bases are TGTGCCAGCAGTTATCCAACAGGGGTCCAGAACACCGGGGAGCTGTTTTTT. It translates to CASSYPTGVQNTGELFF.

The chain has TRBV19 and TRBJ2-1; 12 positions match TRBD2. The CDR3 loop spans 18 amino acids. Germline V gene data show CDR1 as LNHDA and CDR2 as SQIVND (reference sequence). V lost 3 bases to trimming and J lost 4 bases; unmatched junction nucleotides: 10. Here the CDR3 reads CASSIRLAGGPIYNEQFF. The DNA for the CDR3 is TGTGCCAGTAGTATCCGCCTAGCGGGAGGGCCAATATACAATGAGCAGTTCTTC.

V is TRBV5-1 and J is TRBJ2-7, with 7 bases aligning to TRBD1. There are 13 residues in the CDR3. CDR1 is SGHRS and CDR2 is YFSETQ in the germline V gene. Germline trimming cut 4 bases from V and 5 bases from J; bases unmatched to any gene: 6. The CDR3 here is CASSLTGIHEQYF. The CDR3 DNA follows: TGCGCCAGCAGCCTGACAGGGATCCACGAGCAGTACTTC.

The genes are TRBV5-5 and TRBJ1-1; D is unresolved. Trimming removed 1 base at V and 5 bases at J, with 12 bases between. The CDR3 has 14 amino acids. Per the germline V gene, CDR1 is SGHKS and CDR2 is YYEKEE (reference sequence). CDR3 sequence: CASSLIGSGTEAFF. The CDR3 bases are TGTGCCAGCAGCTTGATAGGGTCGGGGACTGAAGCTTTCTTT.

This chain uses TRBV28 with TRBJ2-7, with TRBD1 as a possible D gene (6 bases). Germline V gives CDR1 MDHEN, CDR2 SYDVKM. The CDR3 consists of 14 residues. Trimming took 3 bases from V and 7 from J, leaving 16 bases between them. The CDR3 reads CASSFQAQRGEQYF. CDR3 in DNA: TGTGCCAGCAGTTTCCAGGCCCAGAGGGGGGAGCAGTACTTC.

This chain connects TRBV6-6 to TRBJ1-2; 8 nucleotides agree with TRBD1. Germline-derived CDR1 and CDR2 are MNHNY and SVGAGI (reference sequence). V was clipped by 6 bases and J by 4 bases; unmatched bases: 7. This CDR3 is built from 14 residues. CDR3 sequence reads: CASSLTGVGYGYTF. DNA of the CDR3: TGTGCCAGCAGCCTGACAGGGGTGGGCTATGGCTACACCTTC.

This clone has just one count. The chain uses TRBV30 and TRBJ2-1; 11 bases agree with TRBD2. V shed 1 base and J 4 bases; nucleotides not matched to a gene: 9. Germline CDR1 reads GTSNPN; CDR2 reads SVGIG (reference sequence). CDR3 length equals 17 residues. The CDR3 region is CAWSGVAGGNSYNEQFF. The DNA for the CDR3 is TGTGCCTGGAGTGGAGTAGCGGGGGGGAATTCATACAATGAGCAGTTCTTC.

This rearrangement joins TRBV7-2 to TRBJ2-5, with 7 bases lining up with TRBD2. Trimming removed 5 bases from V and 1 base from J; junction bases left unmatched: 16. CDR3 length: 18 amino acids. Germline CDR1 is SGHTA and CDR2 is FQGNSA. The CDR3 DNA follows: TGTGCCAGCAGCGAAGCCCCTCGAGCTAGCGGATCCCAAGAGACCCAGTACTTC. It specifies CASSEAPRASGSQETQYF. Variable domain in full (rest from reference TRBV7-2 and TRBJ2-5): GAGVSQSPSNKVTEKGKDVELRCDPISGHTALYWYRQSLGQGLEFLIYFQGNSAPDKSGLPSDRFSAERTGGSVSTLTIQRTQQEDSAVYLCASSEAPRASGSQETQYFGPGTRLLVL.

This clone has a single count. The chain is built from TRBV7-9 and TRBJ1-3; TRBD1 is a possible D gene (6 bases). V was cut by 5 bases and J by 0 bases, with 8 bases left in between. Per germline, CDR1 SEHNR and CDR2 FQNEAQ (reference sequence). CDR3 size: 14 residues. Here the CDR3 DNA reads TGTGCCAGCAGCGAACAGGGCTCTGGAAACACCATATATTTT. This sequence encodes CASSEQGSGNTIYF.

V usage is TRBV18 and J usage is TRBJ2-7; 7 bases agree with TRBD2. The CDR3 has 14 amino acids. CDR1 and CDR2 (germline): KGHSH, LQKENI. V dropped 4 bases and J dropped 0; count of bases not matched to a gene: 3. The CDR3 nucleotides are TGTGCCAGCTCACGCGGGGGAGACTCCTACGAGCAGTACTTC. The encoded protein is CASSRGGDSYEQYF.

The gene calls are TRBV7-2 and TRBJ1-1; D gene unclear. V was cut by 1 base and J by 4 bases, with 7 bases left in between. The CDR3 is made up of 13 amino acids. Germline CDR1 is SGHTA and CDR2 is FQGNSA. In nucleotides, the CDR3 is TGTGCCAGCAGCTTAGATTCCGGCACTGAAGCTTTCTTT. Translation: CASSLDSGTEAFF.

The rearrangement links TRBV29-1 to TRBJ2-7, with D perhaps matching TRBD1 (5 bases). CDR1 SQVTM and CDR2 ANQGSEA come from the germline V gene. The CDR3 length is 13 residues. Trimming took 8 bases from V and 2 from J, leaving 16 bases between them. CDR3 amino acids: CSTLGDPPYEQYF. The CDR3 nucleotides are TGCAGCACCCTAGGGGATCCCCCCTACGAGCAGTACTTC.

The chain combines TRBV5-1 with TRBJ2-3; TRBD2 agrees at 7 bases. The V gene end was trimmed by 4 bases and the J gene end by 11 bases; junction bases not matched to a gene: 16. The CDR3 loop spans 15 amino acids. Germline V gene data show CDR1 as SGHRS and CDR2 as YFSETQ. The CDR3 sequence: CASSEPGRGRDRQYF. In DNA form, the CDR3 reads TGCGCCAGCAGCGAGCCGGGGAGGGGACGCGACCGGCAGTATTTT.

This chain joins TRBV27 and TRBJ1-1; tentative D call: TRBD1 (5 bases). CDR3 length: 15 residues. Trimming took off 5 bases at V and 1 base at J, with 14 bases between the two ends. Germline lookup yields CDR1 MNHEY and CDR2 SMNVEV (reference sequence). The CDR3 region is CASSLPGAPNTEAFF. The CDR3 bases are TGTGCCAGCAGTCTACCTGGGGCCCCGAACACTGAAGCTTTCTTT.

This chain joins TRBV7-9 and TRBJ2-7; 7 nucleotides match TRBD1. The J segment lost 3 bases and the V segment lost 2 bases, leaving 4 bases of the junction unmatched. The CDR3 is 14 residues long. The germline gives CDR1 SEHNR, CDR2 FQNEAQ (reference sequence). CDR3 DNA: TGTGCCAGCAGCTTACGTGGGACAGTCTACGAGCAGTACTTC. It translates to CASSLRGTVYEQYF.

This chain uses TRBV6-5 with TRBJ1-4, with TRBD1 identical over 7 bases. The length of the CDR3 is 13 residues. Trimming took 6 bases from V and 10 from J; bases not matched to a gene: 8. Looked up from germline, CDR1 is MNHEY and CDR2 is SVGAGI. CDR3 in DNA: TGTGCCAGCAGCCGAGGGACAGTGGGAAAACTGTTTTTT. It translates to CASSRGTVGKLFF.